Listed here are 17 T cell receptor beta chains from one sample, sequenced in a study of blood T cells in healthy people across ages (dated by TCRdb to about 2015). The library relied on 5' RACE. Instrument used: Illumina HiSeq 2500. The second PCR ran for about 7 to 11 cycles and used a J-beta primer mix along with a sample-barcoded 5' primer. In-frame beta chains were kept once TCRdb had trimmed the public reads at Q25 with fastp and called clones with MiXCR. Each CDR3 protein appears once, grouped with its most common genes and DNA. This sample is represented by hundreds of thousands of distinct CDR3 sequences; about 26% of them were singletons. Approximately 3.5% of the sample belongs to the ten largest clones. Separately, the same data were catalogued under a study of T cells of mothers and their children.

The material sequenced was blood. The origin of the receptors is a boy aged 2 to 10 in good health.

This chain uses TRBV7-2 with TRBJ1-6; TRBD1 is a possible D gene (5 bases). CDR3 length equals 16 residues. The V and J ends lost 2 bases and 9 bases respectively, with 17 bases between them. Looked up from germline, CDR1 is SGHTA and CDR2 is FQGNSA. The CDR3 nucleotides are TGTGCCAGCAGCTTACGATGGGACCAGTTGGGTTCACCCCTCCACTTT. Amino acids: CASSLRWDQLGSPLHF.

J is TRBJ2-4 and V is TRBV3-1; 9 nucleotides agree with TRBD2. The V segment lost 0 bases and the J segment 10 bases; nucleotides outside the gene matches: 16. Looked up from germline, CDR1 is LGHDT and CDR2 is YNNKEL (reference sequence). The CDR3 is 18 amino acids. The CDR3 region is CASSQDLSGRTRGGIQYF. CDR3 DNA: TGTGCCAGCAGCCAAGATCTAAGCGGGAGGACTAGGGGGGGGATTCAGTACTTC.

This rearrangement joins TRBV20-1 to TRBJ1-2; D remains ambiguous. V lost 0 bases, J lost 1 base, and 9 bases lay in between. Germline-derived CDR1 and CDR2 are DFQATT and SNEGSKA (reference sequence). The CDR3 is made up of 14 amino acids. CDR3 nucleotides: TGCAGTGCTAGAGATCCAGAGGTTAACTATGGCTACACCTTC. Protein product: CSARDPEVNYGYTF.

In this sample, this clonotype turned up a few times. The chain employs TRBV2 and TRBJ2-4, with a tentative D call TRBD2 (6 bases). Per the germline V gene, CDR1 is SNHLY and CDR2 is FYNNEI. The V end lost 2 bases, the J end lost 0 bases, and 11 bases lay between the germline ends. The CDR3 spans 16 residues. CDR3 in amino acids: CASSERIAVAKNIQYF. In nucleotides, the CDR3 is TGTGCCAGCAGTGAAAGGATAGCGGTAGCCAAAAACATTCAGTACTTC. Together with reference TRBV2 and TRBJ2-4, the CDR3 gives the full variable domain: EPEVTQTPSHQVTQMGQEVILRCVPISNHLYFYWYRQILGQKVEFLVSFYNNEISEKSEIFDDQFSVERPDGSNFTLKIRSTKLEDSAMYFCASSERIAVAKNIQYFGAGTRLSVL.

Only a few counts were recorded for this clonotype. In DNA form, the CDR3 reads TGTGCCAGCAGTGGTGTAATGGGCCAGGGTCCCGAAAACATTCAGTACTTC. Translating it yields CASSGVMGQGPENIQYF. This chain links TRBV25-1 with TRBJ2-4; a weak D match, TRBD1 (5 bases). From germline, CDR1 is MGHDK and CDR2 SYGVNS. CDR3 length: 17 amino acids. V lost 4 bases, J lost 5 bases, and 21 bases lay in between.

The chain recombines TRBV7-2 with TRBJ1-2; the match to TRBD1 covers 9 bases. Per germline, CDR1 SGHTA and CDR2 FQGNSA. V trimming: 5 bases; J trimming: 8 bases; junction bases outside the gene matches: 12. The CDR3 loop spans 15 amino acids. The DNA for the CDR3 is TGTGCCAGCAGCAGAAGGGACAGGGCGGAAAAAGGCTACACCTTC. Translated: CASSRRDRAEKGYTF.

The rearrangement joins TRBV29-1 to TRBJ2-1; a weak D match, TRBD2 (6 bases). The V and J ends lost 3 bases and 12 bases respectively, with 12 bases between them. The CDR3 has 11 amino acids. Germline assignment: CDR1 SQVTM and CDR2 ANQGSEA. CDR3 in amino acids: CSVEEGLWQFF. The CDR3 DNA is TGCAGCGTTGAGGAGGGATTATGGCAGTTCTTC.

The V call is TRBV29-1, the J call TRBJ2-7; TRBD2 is a possible D gene (7 bases). Between the trimmed V and J ends, which lost 4 bases and 1 base, there was a span of 20 bases. This CDR3 is built from 16 residues. CDR1 SQVTM and CDR2 ANQGSEA come from the germline V gene. The CDR3 loop reads CSVGSGRRGASYEQYF. Written as DNA, the CDR3 is TGCAGCGTTGGAAGCGGCCGACGGGGGGCATCCTACGAGCAGTACTTC.

This clonotype occurred a few times. Just one base apart from a much larger clone, this may be a read error. The chain recombines TRBV20-1 with TRBJ2-3, with D possibly called TRBD1 or TRBD2 (6 bases each). This CDR3 is 15 amino acids long. Trimming pared 5 bases from V and 6 bases from J, leaving 21 bases between. Germline lookup yields CDR1 DFQATT and CDR2 SNEGSKA (reference sequence). CDR3 nucleotide sequence: TGCAGTGCTGGCCAAGGGACATTTGGAGGGGATACGCAGTATTTT. Its protein is CSAGQGTFGGDTQYF.

In this sample, this clonotype turned up once. J is TRBJ1-4 and V is TRBV12-3 or TRBV12-4, with D uncertain. Between the trimmed V and J ends, which lost 3 bases and 3 bases, there was a span of 17 bases. This CDR3 region has 17 residues. CDR3 region: CASSFALGRAANEKLFF. Here the CDR3 DNA reads TGTGCCAGCAGTTTCGCCCTCGGACGGGCGGCTAATGAAAAACTGTTTTTT.

The V call is TRBV29-1, the J call TRBJ1-1; unclear D gene. This CDR3 is 12 amino acids long. The germline V gene encodes CDR1 SQVTM and CDR2 ANQGSEA. Trimming left V 3 bases short and J 5 bases short, with 10 bases between. CDR3 coding DNA: TGCAGCGTTGAGGAAAATGGGACTGAAGCTTTCTTT. Protein sequence: CSVEENGTEAFF.

The chain recombines TRBV14 with TRBJ2-1, with D possibly called TRBD1 or TRBD2 (5 bases each). Germline values: CDR1 SGHDN, CDR2 FVKESK. V was cut by 0 bases and J by 1 base, with 16 bases left in between. This CDR3 comprises 18 residues. The CDR3 loop is CASSQDNDIGASYNEQFF. The CDR3 bases are TGTGCCAGCAGCCAAGATAACGATATCGGGGCTTCCTACAATGAGCAGTTCTTC.

There are a few counts of this clonotype. The genes are TRBV5-1 and TRBJ2-3; TRBD1 agrees at 7 bases. Germline trimming cut 3 bases from V and 0 bases from J; bases unmatched to any gene: 4. The CDR3 sequence is 15 residues long. From germline, CDR1 is SGHRS and CDR2 YFSETQ. The chain's CDR3 is CASSWKGGSTDTQYF. CDR3 coding DNA: TGCGCCAGCAGCTGGAAAGGGGGCAGCACAGATACGCAGTATTTT.

The chain is built from TRBV7-2 and TRBJ2-2; D ambiguous. Germline V gives CDR1 SGHTA, CDR2 FQGNSA. The CDR3 is 15 amino acids. The ends were cut back, 5 bases at V and 6 bases at J, with 16 bases in the middle. The CDR3 reads CASSGSLSVAGELFF. As DNA, the CDR3 is TGTGCCAGCAGCGGGTCCCTCAGCGTCGCCGGGGAGCTGTTTTTT.

As for this clonotype: This may be a read error: a much more frequent sequence differs by one nucleotide. The chain recombines TRBV28 with TRBJ2-5; 9 positions match TRBD1. This CDR3 is 13 amino acids long. Germline CDR1 and CDR2: MDHEN and SYDVKM. J lost 5 bases, V lost 6 bases, and 4 bases had no gene match. The CDR3 DNA sequence: TGTGCCAGCAGCCACAGGGGGCGGGAGACCCAGTACTTC. Its protein product is CASSHRGRETQYF.

This chain links TRBV5-1 with TRBJ1-1; D gene ambiguous. Germline loops: CDR1 SGHRS, CDR2 YFSETQ. V dropped 4 bases and J dropped 1 base, with 14 bases sitting between them. The CDR3 is made up of 15 amino acids. The CDR3, as DNA: TGCGCCAGCAGCCCGATAATAGGACCGAACACTGAAGCTTTCTTT. It is translated as CASSPIIGPNTEAFF.

This clonotype was seen only a few times. The chain employs TRBV10-3 and TRBJ2-5; 12 nucleotides line up with TRBD1. The DNA end favors TRBJ2-1, so the J call may be wrong. Germline CDR1 reads ENHRY; CDR2 reads SYGVKD. There are 15 residues in the CDR3. The CDR3, as DNA: TGTGCCATCAGTGAGGGGACAGGGGGCGTGAATGAGCAGTTCTTC. Translation: CAISEGTGGVNEQFF.